This T cell receptor beta chain was captured in a study of blood T cell repertoires in COVID-19. Study processing details: Researchers report that nucleated cell counts were estimated from reference gene primer amplification. The protocol was immunoSEQ multiplex PCR, while the TCRdb copy is restricted to in-frame clones and leaves out a portion. V and J calls and clone size are as listed in that table; D and trimming were resolved from the DNA. The sample consists of roughly 290,000 clones, around 87% of them appearing once. CDR1 SGDLS and CDR2 YYNGEE come from the germline V gene. CDR3 length: 16 amino acids. V shed 6 bases, J shed 7 bases, and the junction held 11 bases outside the gene matches.

The chain uses TRBV9 and TRBJ2-2, with 11 positions matching TRBD2. Sequencing was done on a sample of peripheral blood. This TCR derives from a woman aged 45-59 years who had recovered from COVID-19. CDR3 sequence reads: CASTPTSGRLSGELFF. CDR3 nucleotide sequence: TGTGCCAGCACCCCAACTAGCGGGAGATTAAGCGGGGAGCTGTTTTTT. The whole variable domain, remainder taken from reference TRBV9 and TRBJ2-2, is DSGVTQTPKHLITATGQRVTLRCSPRSGDLSVYWYQQSLDQGLQFLIQYYNGEERAKGNILERFSAQQFPDLHSELNLSSLELGDSALYFCASTPTSGRLSGELFFGEGSRLTVL.